This T cell receptor beta chain emerged from a study of T cell responses to AZD1222 COVID-19 vaccine. Findings and limits, study-wide: Compared with day 0, the breadth and depth of the Spike-specific TCR repertoire rose significantly after two doses of AZD1222. The sample set comprised mostly white British donors with more females, and clonal diversity was possibly underestimated. The CD4 TCRs associated with vaccination extended across spike and predominated at 160-218 and 743-854.

As for this clone: The target antigen is unknown.

Clones were sequenced by immunoSEQ multiplex PCR, and TCRdb holds only the in-frame ones, with some missing. The table lists 130,000 to 150,000 clones, roughly 86% of them singletons, with around 5.1% in the top ten. The CDR3 has 14 amino acids. CDR1 is GTSNPN, CDR2 SVGIG, per germline (reference sequence). V lost 0 bases and J lost 4, with 12 bases in between. The material sequenced was peripheral blood, taken 28 days after the second AZD1222 dose. This chain uses TRBV30 with TRBJ1-1; D gene uncertain. This clonotype originated in an adult who received the AZD1222 COVID-19 vaccine. Here the CDR3 DNA reads TGTGCCTGGAGTGTACTGCCAACGCCCACTGAAGCTTTCTTT. It codes for CAWSVLPTPTEAFF.